The next 30 T cell receptor beta chains were all read from a single sample in a study of technical replicates of blood from a few donors. The table came from immunoSEQ multiplex PCR; TCRdb's copy has only in-frame clones and leaves some out. The repertoire holds 65,000 to 85,000 clones, with 96% as singletons. Material: T cells isolated from PBMCs. The source of these receptors is a human donor in good health.

This clone was found once. V is TRBV28 and J is TRBJ1-5, with D perhaps matching TRBD1 (6 bases). The germline CDR1 and CDR2 sequences are MDHEN and SYDVKM. This CDR3 region has 15 residues. The V gene lost 3 bases and the J gene lost 2 bases, with 11 bases spanning the gap. CDR3 residues: CASSLRGGGNQPQHF. CDR3 nucleotide sequence: TGTGCCAGCAGTTTGCGAGGGGGGGGCAATCAGCCCCAGCATTTT.

This sequence joins TRBV6-5 and TRBJ2-1, with D tentatively TRBD1 (5 bases). The germline gives CDR1 MNHEY, CDR2 SVGAGI. This CDR3 is built from 12 residues. V shed 6 bases and J shed 12 bases, with 15 bases lying between them. The CDR3 nucleotides are TGTGCCAGCAGGATTGGGGCTGGGGTGCAGTTCTTC. Translation gives CASRIGAGVQFF.

The chain uses TRBV9 and TRBJ2-7; no firm D call. The CDR3 spans 14 residues. With 4 bases removed from V and 0 bases from J, the gap between germline ends came to 11 bases. The V gene's germline CDR1 is SGDLS and CDR2 YYNGEE. The DNA for the CDR3 is TGTGCCAGCAGCCCCGAGGTCAGCTCCTACGAGCAGTACTTC. Its protein product is CASSPEVSSYEQYF.

Worth noting for this clone: Relative to the germline gene, one junction end is altered; a read error may explain this. The V call is TRBV7-7, the J call TRBJ2-2, with D possibly matching TRBD1 (6 bases). This CDR3 spans 15 amino acids. CDR1 and CDR2 from the germline V gene are SSHAT and FNYEAQ (reference sequence). The CDR3 DNA is TGTGCTAGCAGCTCCACAGGGTCTCCGGCCGGGGAGCTGTTTTTT. Translating it yields CASSSTGSPAGELFF. The full variable domain, rest sourced from reference TRBV7-7 and TRBJ2-2, is GAGVSQSPRYKVTKRGQDVTLRCDPISSHATLYWYQQALGQGPEFLTYFNYEAQPDKSGLPSDRFSAERPEGSISTLTIQRTEQRDSAMYRCASSSTGSPAGELFFGEGSRLTVL.

Only one count was recorded for this clone. The V and J genes are TRBV6-5 and TRBJ2-7, with TRBD1 matching 12 bases. This CDR3 contains 14 residues. Trimming at V came to 5 bases and at J to 7 bases, leaving 6 bases not matched to a gene. CDR1 is MNHEY, CDR2 SVGAGI, per germline. The CDR3, as DNA: TGTGCCAGCAGTAACCGGGACAGGGGGCATGAGCAGTACTTC. Translated: CASSNRDRGHEQYF.

The J gene is TRBJ2-5, the V gene TRBV6-1, with D perhaps TRBD1 (6 bases). Trimming shortened V by 7 bases and J by 5 bases, and 14 bases separated the two germline ends. Germline loops: CDR1 MNHNS, CDR2 SASEGT. The CDR3 runs to 13 residues. The CDR3 DNA follows: TGTGCCAGCAAGGGGGATATTTGGGAGACCCAGTACTTC. Encoded protein: CASKGDIWETQYF.

This sequence joins TRBV6-1 and TRBJ2-4, with 7 bases that match TRBD1. Per the germline V gene, CDR1 is MNHNS and CDR2 is SASEGT. The trim removed 2 bases at V and 4 bases at J, leaving 8 bases unmatched. The CDR3 covers 16 residues. CDR3 amino acids: CASSEYQAGGKNIQYF. CDR3 coding DNA: TGTGCCAGCAGTGAATATCAGGCAGGGGGAAAAAACATTCAGTACTTC.

The rearrangement links TRBV30 to TRBJ2-5; weak D call: TRBD1 (5 bases). Trimming took 2 bases from V and 5 from J, leaving 18 bases between them. This CDR3 has 15 amino acids. CDR1 GTSNPN and CDR2 SVGIG come from the germline V gene (reference sequence). The CDR3 nucleotides are TGTGCCTGGAGTACCCCACAGGTGTACTTTGAGACCCAGTACTTC. Protein product: CAWSTPQVYFETQYF.

This clone was observed a few times. J is TRBJ2-7 and V is TRBV20-1, with D hard to call. Germline CDR1 reads DFQATT; CDR2 reads SNEGSKA (reference sequence). Trimming removed 3 bases at V and 5 bases at J, with 8 bases between. This CDR3 comprises 11 residues. The CDR3 region is CSASNGNEQYF. The CDR3 bases are TGCAGTGCTAGTAACGGTAACGAGCAGTACTTC.

As regards this clone: At one end, the junction sequence differs from germline, possibly due to a read error. V is TRBV7-8 and J is TRBJ1-2; 7 positions match TRBD1. Germline CDR1 reads SGHVS; CDR2 reads FQNEAQ. This CDR3 has 14 amino acids. The CDR3 coding sequence is TGTGCCAGCAGCGGCGGGACAGCGGGTTATGACTACACCTTC. It encodes CASSGGTAGYDYTF. Complete variable domain (other parts from reference TRBV7-8 and TRBJ1-2): GAGVSQSPRYKVAKRGQDVALRCDPISGHVSLFWYQQALGQGPEFLTYFQNEAQLDKSGLPSDRFFAERPEGSVSTLKIQRTQQEDSAVYLCASSGGTAGYDYTFGSGTRLTVV.

CDR3: CASSLGTGRETQYF. Written as DNA, the CDR3 is TGTGCCAGCAGCTTGGGGACAGGAAGGGAGACCCAGTACTTC. The rearrangement uses TRBV5-6 and TRBJ2-5; TRBD1 aligns across 7 bases. Germline CDR1 is SGHDT and CDR2 is YYEEEE. Trimming cost V 0 bases and J 5 bases; bases outside gene matches: 4. CDR3 length equals 14 residues. The full variable domain, completed using reference TRBV5-6 and TRBJ2-5, is DAGVTQSPTHLIKTRGQQVTLRCSPKSGHDTVSWYQQALGQGPQFIFQYYEEEERQRGNFPDRFSGHQFPNYSSELNVNALLLGDSALYLCASSLGTGRETQYFGPGTRLLVL.

The chain carries TRBV28 and TRBJ2-7; tentative D call: TRBD2 (5 bases). Germline V lookup: CDR1 MDHEN, CDR2 SYDVKM. CDR3 length equals 14 residues. V lost 4 bases and J 0 bases, leaving 10 bases between the germline ends. The CDR3 DNA reads TGTGCCAGCAGTTCCTCCCGGGACTCCTACGAGCAGTACTTC. Translation gives CASSSSRDSYEQYF.

V and J are TRBV19 and TRBJ2-3, with D unresolved. The V and J ends lost 9 bases and 2 bases respectively, with 6 bases between them. This CDR3 region has 11 residues. The V gene's germline CDR1 is LNHDA and CDR2 SQIVND (reference sequence). The CDR3 loop is CASTITDTQYF. In DNA form, the CDR3 reads TGTGCCAGCACTATCACAGATACGCAGTATTTT.

The genes are TRBV11-3 and TRBJ2-5; 9 positions agree with TRBD2. The CDR3 consists of 16 residues. V trimming: 1 base; J trimming: 5 bases; junction bases outside the gene matches: 8. From germline, CDR1 is SGHNT and CDR2 YENEEA. The CDR3 sequence: CASSLGDSGSFETQYF. In DNA form, the CDR3 reads TGTGCCAGCAGCTTAGGTGATAGCGGGAGCTTTGAGACCCAGTACTTC.

The chain combines TRBV7-8 with TRBJ2-3; tentative D call: TRBD2 (6 bases). The germline V and J ends were trimmed by 5 bases and 2 bases, with 20 bases remaining between them. The CDR3 has 17 amino acids. Germline CDR1 is SGHVS and CDR2 is FQNEAQ. The CDR3 bases are TGTGCCAGCAGCCCCCGCGACGTAGCGGTAATCACAGATACGCAGTATTTT. Translated, it gives CASSPRDVAVITDTQYF.

J is TRBJ1-1 and V is TRBV29-1; D is unclear. The CDR3 sequence is 13 residues long. Trimming left V 2 bases short and J 5 bases short, with 12 bases between. CDR1 is SQVTM, CDR2 ANQGSEA, per germline. The CDR3 DNA follows: TGCAGCGTTGAATTCGACATGCTTACTGAAGCTTTCTTT. Protein: CSVEFDMLTEAFF.

This clone showed up just a few times. The V call is TRBV7-9, the J call TRBJ1-1; TRBD1 matches 7 bases. This CDR3 has 12 amino acids. CDR1 is SEHNR, CDR2 FQNEAQ, per germline (reference sequence). Trimming removed 1 base from V and 7 bases from J; junction bases left unmatched: 0. The CDR3 DNA sequence: TGTGCCAGCAGCTTAGACAGGGGTGAAGCTTTCTTT. This translates into CASSLDRGEAFF.

The rearrangement uses TRBV29-1 and TRBJ1-2; 7 bases are a match to TRBD1. Germline lookup yields CDR1 SQVTM and CDR2 ANQGSEA. The V and J ends lost 7 bases and 2 bases, in that order; junction bases with no gene match: 13. This CDR3 region has 15 residues. This chain's CDR3 is CSGANGGGGNYGYTF. CDR3 DNA sequence: TGCAGCGGGGCTAATGGAGGGGGCGGGAACTATGGCTACACCTTC. Drawing the rest from reference TRBV29-1 and TRBJ1-2, the complete variable domain is SAVISQKPSRDICQRGTSLTIQCQVDSQVTMMFWYRQQPGQSLTLIATANQGSEATYESGFVIDKFPISRPNLTFSTLTVSNMSPEDSSIYLCSGANGGGGNYGYTFGSGTRLTVV.

The V and J genes are TRBV18 and TRBJ2-1; D not resolved. Germline CDR1 reads KGHSH; CDR2 reads LQKENI. The ends were cut back, 4 bases at V and 2 bases at J, with 6 bases in the middle. The CDR3 length is 13 residues. The CDR3 region is CASSRQAYNEQFF. CDR3 bases: TGTGCCAGCTCACGGCAAGCCTACAATGAGCAGTTCTTC.

J is TRBJ2-1 and V is TRBV19; D gene unclear. Germline V lookup: CDR1 LNHDA, CDR2 SQIVND (reference sequence). CDR3 length equals 13 residues. Trimming stripped 4 bases from V and 2 bases from J, with 6 bases between. The CDR3 sequence is CASSSGTYNEQFF. DNA for the CDR3: TGTGCCAGTAGTAGCGGTACCTACAATGAGCAGTTCTTC.

This chain connects TRBV5-4 to TRBJ2-5; 13 bases map to TRBD2. The CDR3 spans 16 residues. The V gene's germline CDR1 is SGHNT and CDR2 YYREEE (reference sequence). Losses at the gene ends were 2 bases for V and 5 bases for J; bases not matched to a gene: 6. Written as DNA, the CDR3 is TGTGCCAGCAGCTTCCTACTAGCGGGAGGGCCCGAGACCCAGTACTTC. Its protein product is CASSFLLAGGPETQYF.

The chain employs TRBV25-1 and TRBJ2-7; TRBD1 aligns across 9 bases. The V segment lost 6 bases and the J segment 2 bases; nucleotides outside the gene matches: 2. CDR1 and CDR2 from the germline V gene are MGHDK and SYGVNS. CDR3 length equals 13 residues. In DNA, the CDR3 is TGTGCCAGCAGCGGGACAGGGACCTACGAGCAGTACTTC. Its translation: CASSGTGTYEQYF.

J is TRBJ2-7 and V is TRBV29-1; D gene unclear. The length of the CDR3 is 10 residues. Trimming cost V 5 bases and J 7 bases, with 9 bases left between them. Germline loops: CDR1 SQVTM, CDR2 ANQGSEA. The CDR3 bases are TGCAGCGTTTATTCTAGAGAGCAGTACTTC. Translating it yields CSVYSREQYF.

This clone was seen only once. The V gene is TRBV6-6, the J gene TRBJ2-1; 7 bases align to TRBD1. Germline V gives CDR1 MNHNY, CDR2 SVGAGI (reference sequence). V lost 6 bases and J lost 7; bases outside the gene matches: 12. There are 15 residues in the CDR3. CDR3 DNA: TGTGCCAGCAGCCCTGGACAGGCTGGGTTGAATGAGCAGTTCTTC. This gives the protein CASSPGQAGLNEQFF.

This CDR3 is CASSDRQAYEQYF. The CDR3 DNA reads TGTGCCAGTAGTGACCGACAGGCCTACGAGCAGTACTTC. The genes are TRBV19 and TRBJ2-7; weak D call: TRBD1 (6 bases). The V and J ends lost 5 bases and 2 bases respectively, with 10 bases between them. This CDR3 region has 13 residues. Germline V gene data show CDR1 as LNHDA and CDR2 as SQIVND (reference sequence).

V usage is TRBV9 and J usage is TRBJ1-5; 7 bases are a match to TRBD1. Germline CDR1 reads SGDLS; CDR2 reads YYNGEE. This CDR3 region has 18 residues. J was trimmed by 1 base and V by 4 bases; bases with no gene match: 14. The CDR3 sequence is CASSPEDPGGISNQPQHF. The CDR3 bases are TGTGCCAGCAGCCCAGAGGATCCAGGGGGAATAAGCAATCAGCCCCAGCATTTT.

The chain carries TRBV6-6 and TRBJ2-3; 8 positions agree with TRBD1. The length of the CDR3 is 12 residues. The J segment lost 12 bases and the V segment lost 2 bases, leaving 4 bases of the junction unmatched. In germline, CDR1 is MNHNY, CDR2 SVGAGI (reference sequence). The CDR3 sequence is CASSYPGQDQYF. CDR3 nucleotides: TGTGCCAGCAGTTACCCGGGACAGGATCAGTATTTT.

This CDR3 reads CAWSFGGQPQHF. The DNA of the CDR3 is TGTGCCTGGAGTTTCGGGGGTCAGCCCCAGCATTTT. The J gene is TRBJ1-5, the V gene TRBV30; maybe TRBD1 (5 bases). Germline V gene lookup returns CDR1 GTSNPN and CDR2 SVGIG (reference sequence). The V and J ends lost 2 bases and 6 bases respectively, with 8 bases between them. CDR3 size: 12 residues.

The chain couples TRBV7-9 to TRBJ2-1; a possible D gene is TRBD1 (6 bases). CDR1 and CDR2 from the germline V gene are SEHNR and FQNEAQ (reference sequence). The CDR3 contains 16 residues. V dropped 5 bases and J dropped 5 bases, with 19 bases sitting between them. This chain's CDR3 is CASSRETQGFDNEQFF. The DNA of the CDR3 is TGTGCCAGCAGCCGAGAAACGCAGGGGTTCGACAATGAGCAGTTCTTC.

The rearrangement uses TRBV5-1 and TRBJ2-7, with 11 bases fitting TRBD2. CDR1 and CDR2 (germline): SGHRS, YFSETQ. CDR3 length: 14 amino acids. V was clipped by 1 base and J by 3 bases; unmatched bases: 0. Here the CDR3 reads CASSLTSGGYEQYF. For the CDR3, the DNA is TGCGCCAGCAGCTTGACTAGCGGGGGCTACGAGCAGTACTTC.